This note documents a single T cell receptor beta chain sequence. Its antigen is not identified. This sample is drawn from a study of tumor-infiltrating lymphocytes in glioblastoma multiforme. Notes on the study in general: Clone frequencies may be distorted by unequal TCR transcripts per cell. The T cells in this sample were not sorted into functional subsets. TCR plus mutation findings rest on a single glioblastoma patient.

Multiple V-beta primers and a C-beta primer amplified TCRB from RNA. TCRdb re-called the multiplex PCR reads through MiXCR, storing one row per CDR3 protein. The sample includes 8,500 to 10,000 distinct CDR3 sequences, around 71% of them seen just once. The receptor's source is a male donor with glioblastoma. Sequenced: brain tumor tissue.

CDR3 DNA sequence: TGTGCCTGCATTTTACCTAGCGGGTTAACAGATACGCAGTATTTT. Its translation: CACILPSGLTDTQYF. This chain joins TRBV28 and TRBJ2-3, with 8 bases matching TRBD2. The CDR3 loop spans 15 amino acids. The junction had 13 bases not matched to a gene; V was cut back by 11 bases and J by 3 bases. CDR1 MDHEN and CDR2 SYDVKM come from the germline V gene. The full variable domain, completed using reference TRBV28 and TRBJ2-3, is DVKVTQSSRYLVKRTGEKVFLECVQDMDHENMFWYRQDPGLGLRLIYFSYDVKMKEKGDIPEGYSVSREKKERFSLILESASTNQTSMYLCACILPSGLTDTQYFGPGTRLTVL.